Here is one T cell receptor (beta chain) with its context. A much larger clone differs from this one at a single base, so this may be a read error. This sample is part of a study of identical twins. This CDR3 has 14 amino acids. CDR1 and CDR2 (germline): SGHRS, YFSETQ. Via MiXCR, TCRdb re-called the 5' RACE reads, giving one row per CDR3 protein. The sample records about 250,000 distinct CDR3 sequences, 7.5% being singletons. This sample was also put to use in a study of yellow fever vaccine responses in identical twins.

What was sequenced was CD8+ T cells sorted from blood. This sequence originates from a woman younger than 30 in good health. The chain is built from TRBV5-1 and TRBJ1-1, with TRBD1 identical over 8 bases. The DNA for the CDR3 is TGCGCCAGCAGCGCCCGGACAGGGAACACTAAAGCTTTCTTT. Encoded protein: CASSARTGNTKAFF.